This T cell receptor beta chain was sequenced for a study of blood T cell repertoires in COVID-19. At the level of the study: Some COVID-19 samples were acute and others convalescent; all came from the United States, Italy and Spain. PBMCs, B-cell-depleted T cells, or T cells provided the cDNA or gDNA that made up the material.

A single count supports this clone. Germline values: CDR1 SGHVS, CDR2 FQNEAQ. The CDR3 has 17 residues. V was cut by 0 bases and J by 3 bases, with 15 bases left in between. How the authors handled the data: Scientists estimated how many nucleated cells there were by amplifying reference gene primers. Method: immunoSEQ multiplex PCR; TCRdb's copy keeps in-frame clones and lacks some. That table gives V, J and clone size, and the DNA gave D and trimming. The sample contains under 200,000 clones, approximately 73% of which appear only once. The TCR sequence derives from a woman older than 75 with acute or convalescent COVID-19. V is TRBV7-8 and J is TRBJ1-3, with a tentative D call TRBD1 (6 bases). Sample: peripheral blood. CDR3 residues: CASSLAETGSVGNTIYF. CDR3 nucleotide sequence: TGTGCCAGCAGCTTAGCTGAGACAGGCTCTGTTGGAAACACCATATATTTT.